The clone carrying this T cell receptor beta chain was seen at least ten times. Its antigen is not known. CDR3 length equals 13 residues. Germline V gene lookup returns CDR1 SEHNR and CDR2 FQNEAQ (reference sequence). With 5 bases removed from V and 10 bases from J, the gap between germline ends came to 17 bases. Diagnoses were established from clinical symptoms, serum thyroxine, TRAb, thyroid ultrasound and orbital computed tomography. The data stem from a study of Graves' ophthalmopathy and Graves' hyperthyroidism. The sequenced template was RNA, covering the TCR beta CDR3 region. RT-PCR with HTBI primers came first, then second-round multiplex PCR. MiXCR, run by TCRdb on the multiplex PCR reads, gives a single entry per CDR3 protein. The table has roughly 480,000 distinct CDR3 sequences, around 14% seen once. Regarding the study as a whole: The blood repertoire also included most expanded thyroid clonotypes above 0.001 frequency.

The sequence was collected from a woman aged 30 to 39 with Graves' ophthalmopathy. Sequenced input: blood. This sequence joins TRBV7-9 and TRBJ1-1; D unclear. CDR3 sequence reads: CASSPSQRSIAFF. CDR3 bases: TGTGCCAGCAGCCCCAGCCAGCGGTCGATAGCTTTCTTT.